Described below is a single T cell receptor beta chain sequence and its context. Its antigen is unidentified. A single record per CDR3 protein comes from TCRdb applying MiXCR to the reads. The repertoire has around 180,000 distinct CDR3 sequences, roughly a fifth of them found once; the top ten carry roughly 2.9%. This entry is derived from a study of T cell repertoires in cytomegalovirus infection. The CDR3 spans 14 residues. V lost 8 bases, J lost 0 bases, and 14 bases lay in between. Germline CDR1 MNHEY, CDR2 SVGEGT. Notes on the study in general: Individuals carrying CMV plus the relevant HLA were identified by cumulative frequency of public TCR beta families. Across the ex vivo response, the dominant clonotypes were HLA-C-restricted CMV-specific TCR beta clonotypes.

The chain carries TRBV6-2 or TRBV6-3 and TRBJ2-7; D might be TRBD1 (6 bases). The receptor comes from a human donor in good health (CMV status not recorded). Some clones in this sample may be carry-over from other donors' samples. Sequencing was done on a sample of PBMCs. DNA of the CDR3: TGTGCCAGCTCCAGAGGGGGTAGCTCCTACGAGCAGTACTTC. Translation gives CASSRGGSSYEQYF.